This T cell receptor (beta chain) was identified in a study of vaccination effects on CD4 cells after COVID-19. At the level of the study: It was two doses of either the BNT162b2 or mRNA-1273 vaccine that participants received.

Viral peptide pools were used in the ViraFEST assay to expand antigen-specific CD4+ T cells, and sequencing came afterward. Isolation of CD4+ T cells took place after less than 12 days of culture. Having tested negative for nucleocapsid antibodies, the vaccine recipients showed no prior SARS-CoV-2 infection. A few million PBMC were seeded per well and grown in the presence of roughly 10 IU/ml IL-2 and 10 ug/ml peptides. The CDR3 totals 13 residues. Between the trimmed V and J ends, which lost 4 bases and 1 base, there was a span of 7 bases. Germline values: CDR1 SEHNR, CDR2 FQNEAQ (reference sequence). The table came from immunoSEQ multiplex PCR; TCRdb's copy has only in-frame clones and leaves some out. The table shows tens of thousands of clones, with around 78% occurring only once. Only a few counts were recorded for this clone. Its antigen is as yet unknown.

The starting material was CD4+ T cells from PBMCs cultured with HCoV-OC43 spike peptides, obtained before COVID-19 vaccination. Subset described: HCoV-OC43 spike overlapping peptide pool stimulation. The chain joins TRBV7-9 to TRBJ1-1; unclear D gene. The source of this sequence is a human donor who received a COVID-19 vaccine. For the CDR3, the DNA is TGTGCCAGCAGCTCACAGCAGAACACTGAAGCTTTCTTT. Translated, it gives CASSSQQNTEAFF.